Following are 15 T cell receptor beta chains from one sample sequenced in a study of shared clonotypes between healthy human individuals. Here immunoSEQ multiplex PCR was the method, and the copy in TCRdb shows in-frame clones only, minus some. The data hold around 700,000 clones, with less than 85% observed a single time. The sequencing sample was made of memory CD4+ T cells sorted from blood. As to subset: CD45RA-negative fraction. These receptors all stem from a young woman in good health.

This clone was picked up a small number of times. The chain has TRBV28 and TRBJ2-7, with TRBD2 identical over 7 bases. The trim removed 6 bases at V and 2 bases at J, leaving 7 bases unmatched. Germline assignment: CDR1 MDHEN and CDR2 SYDVKM. The CDR3 has 14 amino acids. Written as DNA, the CDR3 is TGTGCCAGCAGGGAAGGAGCGGGACCCTACGAGCAGTACTTC. Amino acids: CASREGAGPYEQYF.

CDR3 bases: TGTGCCAGCAGTTCATACAGGGCAACTAATGAAAAACTGTTTTTT. Translating gives CASSSYRATNEKLFF. J is TRBJ1-4 and V is TRBV28; maybe TRBD1 (6 bases). Trimming stripped 4 bases from V and 0 bases from J, with 9 bases between. This CDR3 is 15 amino acids long. CDR1 is MDHEN and CDR2 is SYDVKM in the germline V gene.

This clone was recorded many times. The V and J genes are TRBV10-1 and TRBJ1-5; D perhaps matches TRBD1 (5 bases). CDR3 length: 23 residues. V was cut by 6 bases and J by 1 base, with 37 bases left in between. Per germline, CDR1 WNHNN and CDR2 SYGVQD (reference sequence). This CDR3 reads CASSVGPFKDPNSGEGSNQPQHF. CDR3 sequence (DNA): TGCGCCAGCAGCGTAGGGCCCTTTAAAGACCCGAATTCCGGGGAGGGGAGCAATCAGCCCCAGCATTTT.

The V gene is TRBV29-1, the J gene TRBJ2-7; D uncertain. Germline V gene data show CDR1 as SQVTM and CDR2 as ANQGSEA. The CDR3 is made up of 12 amino acids. The V gene lost 5 bases and the J gene lost 4 bases, with 12 bases spanning the gap. CDR3 sequence: CSVSPKRYEQYF. The CDR3 nucleotides read TGCAGCGTTTCCCCAAAGCGATACGAGCAGTACTTC.

As concerns this clone: This may come from a read error, since a much larger clone is one base off. It is likely a read error, because the conserved phenylalanine at the end of the CDR3 is missing. The V and J genes are TRBV25-1 and TRBJ1-1; 10 positions match TRBD1. The germline CDR1 and CDR2 sequences are MGHDK and SYGVNS. With V trimmed by 7 bases and J by 5 bases, 7 bases remained unmatched. The CDR3 loop spans 14 amino acids. The CDR3 DNA sequence: TGTGCCAGCAACCCGACAGGGGGCGGAACTGAAGCTTTCCTT. Residues: CASNPTGGGTEAFL.

This chain uses TRBV28 with TRBJ2-2; D is undetermined. The germline gives CDR1 MDHEN, CDR2 SYDVKM. Trimming left V 7 bases short and J 5 bases short, with 8 bases between. The CDR3 has 12 residues. CDR3 sequence: CASNRWTGELFF. As DNA, the CDR3 is TGTGCCAGCAATCGATGGACCGGGGAGCTGTTTTTT.

The V gene is TRBV27, the J gene TRBJ2-3, with TRBD1 as a possible D gene (6 bases). CDR1 MNHEY and CDR2 SMNVEV come from the germline V gene (reference sequence). V was shortened by 2 bases and J by 2 bases, with 8 bases between the two germline ends. The CDR3 sequence is 14 residues long. CDR3: CASSLQGITDTQYF. The CDR3 DNA follows: TGTGCCAGCAGTTTACAGGGGATCACAGATACGCAGTATTTT.

The chain uses TRBV5-1 and TRBJ2-3; D is unresolved. The CDR3 contains 13 residues. The germline CDR1 and CDR2 sequences are SGHRS and YFSETQ. The germline V and J ends were trimmed by 1 base and 1 base, with 4 bases remaining between them. CDR3 DNA: TGCGCCAGCAGCTTGACTCGCACAGATACGCAGTATTTT. It translates to CASSLTRTDTQYF.

The chain combines TRBV19 with TRBJ2-7; the D gene is possibly TRBD2 (6 bases). V was cut by 5 bases and J by 5 bases, with 19 bases left in between. The CDR3 runs to 15 residues. Germline CDR1 reads LNHDA; CDR2 reads SQIVND (reference sequence). CDR3 nucleotides: TGTGCCAGTAGTGGGGCTGAGGCGGGAAAGGACGAGCAGTACTTC. This encodes CASSGAEAGKDEQYF. Filled out from reference TRBV19 and TRBJ2-7, the complete variable domain reads DGGITQSPKYLFRKEGQNVTLSCEQNLNHDAMYWYRQDPGQGLRLIYYSQIVNDFQKGDIAEGYSVSREKKESFPLTVTSAQKNPTAFYLCASSGAEAGKDEQYFGPGTRLTVT.

The genes are TRBV6-1 and TRBJ2-7; 9 bases fit TRBD2. Germline lookup yields CDR1 MNHNS and CDR2 SASEGT. This CDR3 is built from 15 residues. J was trimmed by 2 bases and V by 7 bases; bases with no gene match: 9. The CDR3 sequence is CASIPRTSEAYEQYF. CDR3 sequence (DNA): TGTGCCAGCATCCCCAGGACTAGCGAGGCCTACGAGCAGTACTTC.

The chain couples TRBV5-7 to TRBJ2-7, with a weak D call TRBD2 (5 bases). TRBV5-7 is filed as an ORF, its function uncertain. The CDR3 sequence is 14 residues long. V shed 4 bases and J shed 0 bases, with 11 bases lying between them. The CDR3 sequence is CASSLKDCSYEQYF. CDR3 sequence (DNA): TGTGCCAGCAGCCTAAAGGACTGCTCCTACGAGCAGTACTTC.

V and J are TRBV5-4 and TRBJ2-7; D unclear. Germline V gene sequence: CDR1 SGHNT, CDR2 YYREEE (reference sequence). V was shortened by 3 bases and J by 4 bases, with 14 bases between the two germline ends. CDR3 length: 14 residues. The CDR3 here is CASSSIEPSYEQYF. The DNA of the CDR3 is TGTGCCAGCAGCTCAATCGAGCCAAGTTACGAGCAGTACTTC.

This clone was counted ten times or more. The CDR3 protein is CASSMGQGLPNGYTF. As DNA, the CDR3 is TGTGCCAGCAGTATGGGACAGGGGTTACCCAATGGCTACACCTTC. The rearrangement uses TRBV6-1 and TRBJ1-2; 10 nucleotides align to TRBD1. This CDR3 has 15 amino acids. CDR1 is MNHNS and CDR2 is SASEGT in the germline V gene. The junction had 9 bases not matched to a gene; V was cut back by 5 bases and J by 6 bases.

This rearrangement joins TRBV2 to TRBJ2-5; no clear D gene. Germline V gene data show CDR1 as SNHLY and CDR2 as FYNNEI. Between the trimmed V and J ends, which lost 6 bases and 4 bases, there was a span of 15 bases. CDR3 length: 14 residues. The CDR3 region is CASRGPTAGETQYF. The CDR3 DNA reads as TGTGCCAGCAGGGGTCCTACCGCTGGAGAGACCCAGTACTTC. Drawing the rest from reference TRBV2 and TRBJ2-5, the complete variable domain is EPEVTQTPSHQVTQMGQEVILRCVPISNHLYFYWYRQILGQKVEFLVSFYNNEISEKSEIFDDQFSVERPDGSNFTLKIRSTKLEDSAMYFCASRGPTAGETQYFGPGTRLLVL.

This clone appeared once. J is TRBJ2-7 and V is TRBV11-2; 7 bases agree with TRBD2. Germline CDR1 and CDR2: SGHAT and FQNNGV. Unmatched junction bases numbered 13, after V lost 5 bases and J lost 6 bases. The CDR3 is 15 residues long. This chain's CDR3 is CASSPQSGGLSEQYF. CDR3 sequence (DNA): TGTGCCAGCAGCCCTCAATCGGGAGGACTTTCCGAGCAGTACTTC.